The entry below describes one TCR beta chain. Its antigen is still unknown. No much larger clonotype is one base removed from it; base qualities were not supplied. The library relied on the immunoSEQ multiplex PCR assay. A mixture of 60 forward primers for TCR Vbeta segments and 13 reverse primers for TCR Jbeta segments was used in the multiplex PCR. Amplification of the CDR3 region of rearranged TCR beta genes was performed with a multiplex PCR assay on genomic DNA. On the Illumina HiSeq System, the amplified TCR beta libraries were sequenced as 87-base-pair reads. The paper's data handling went like this. Across the 670 or so repertoires, a later analysis counted some 81 million unique TCR beta chains, around 10 million of which were shared by at least two donors. Raw reads were error-corrected and collapsed into unique sequences with a nearest-neighbor algorithm that merged closely related sequences to remove PCR and sequencing errors. To assign V, D and J gene segments, CDR3 sequences were aligned to IMGT reference sequences. Each retained sequence needed at least a six-nucleotide match to both a V gene segment and a J gene segment. Rearrangements were called productive when the CDR3 lacked stop codons and stayed in frame with V and J; all others were non-productive. Following IMGT convention, CDR3 was defined as the stretch from the second conserved V-encoded cysteine up to the conserved J-encoded phenylalanine. In an earlier analysis of some 550 of the donors, sequences lacking an unambiguous match to a single V gene segment were excluded. An earlier analysis of over 450 of the donors classified V segments as functional when productive rearrangements were above 56.7% and as segregating when the standard deviation between donors was above 5%. To diagnose cytomegalovirus status from the catalog of TCR beta chain sequences, a statistical classification framework was built. A later analysis assigned V and J genes by comparing TCR nucleotide sequences with IMGT/GENE-DB human TR gene sequences. Using the TCRdist pipeline, a later analysis assigned CDR3 sequences along with most-parsimonious VDJ recombination scenarios. In a later analysis, each TCR beta chain was defined by its CDR3 amino acid sequence together with its V-gene family, and reads lacking a unique V-gene family were excluded. To address suspected cross-contamination and a sequencing artifact, a later analysis removed approximately 590 highly shared, low-generation-probability nucleotide sequences. For each public chain, a later analysis derived a clonal expansion index from normalized ranks of inferred template counts within each repertoire. A later analysis computed generation probabilities with a VDJ recombination model fitted to out-of-frame rearrangements, and checked the results against IGoR. Hypergeometric tests were used in a later analysis to score TCR-TCR, TCR-HLA and TCR-CMV co-occurrence, with a repertoire-size bias correction applied to the TCR pairs. In a later analysis, false discovery rates were estimated by permuting HLA or CMV assignments 20 times. In a later analysis, co-occurring TCRs were grouped using DBSCAN, and TCRdist sequence similarity was added for clustering within HLA-allele-positive subsets. Co-occurrence clustering excluded repertoires with fewer than 30,000 or more than 120,000 public chains, plus five with anomalous nucleotide sharing. The source is immuneACCESS, and TCRdb retained only in-frame sequences with V and J called. Part of the clones is not carried over; for the studies checked, unresolved V genes explain less than half of this, and the remainder is unexplained. Clonal size and the V and J genes are those of that table, whereas D and trimming came from the DNA. In all, the sample holds about 130,000 clones, and roughly 80% of those were seen once. The ten largest clones add up to roughly 1.2% of the sample.

The data were obtained in a study of cytomegalovirus exposure and HLA in healthy donors (dated by TCRdb to between 2016 and 2019). Regarding the research as a whole: An earlier analysis of some 600 of the donors reported about 260 Gb of sequence data and 117 million unique TCR beta sequences obtained from around 180 million T cells. Typing coverage varied by locus: roughly 629-640 donors for A, B, C, DRB1 and DQB1; roughly 560 for DQA1; more than 600 for DPA1; about 450 for DPB1. Across under 500 genotyped donors of the cohort, an average of 235,054 unique TCR beta nucleotide sequences per donor were sequenced, and approximately 19% of those sequences were non-productive. To predict cytomegalovirus infection status, the study combined high-throughput TCR immunosequencing, statistical association of individual TCRs with disease status, and machine learning. Donor age, sex, ethnicity and CMV serostatus were compiled alongside the repertoire data. In addition to the first cohort of 666 subjects, a separate validation cohort of 130 or so different subjects was used. An early release that covered fewer than 800 HLA-typed donors contained around 300 gigabases of sequencing data and about 84 million unique TCR sequences. An earlier analysis of 500 to 650 of the donors applied high-throughput TCR beta sequencing to assess whether each TCR beta V gene segment acted as functional or pseudogenic. The T cell repertoires of 550 to 850 subjects were profiled by immunosequencing and related to cytomegalovirus serostatus. Every discovery cohort repertoire had been produced on one sequencing platform. The study aimed to test whether cataloging public T cell receptors could reveal signatures of past pathogen exposure. HLA typing covered class I and class II loci at four-digit resolution. Four to six DR-DQ haplotypes were handled as single units for association and clustering, since linkage in the cohort was strong. A later genetic analysis used genome-wide SNP genotypes for about three fifths of the 666 donors, treating that subset as a discovery cohort. Of the roughly 430 genotyped donors, approximately 80% fell in the genetic ancestry cluster associated with self-reported Caucasian donors. Rather than using new phenotypic data, the later analysis identified candidate immune exposures from TCR beta sequences and from how often those sequences occurred across donors. To study patterns of TCR occurrence, a later analysis re-analyzed previously published TCR beta repertoires from hundreds of donors and added high-resolution HLA genotyping. On the study overall, not on this receptor specifically: A later analysis associated approximately 17,000 TCR beta sequences with specific HLA alleles at a false discovery rate of 0.05. Immune exposure information for the cohort was limited to CMV serostatus. According to a later genetic analysis, donors in an Asian-associated ancestry cluster had fewer N-insertions in productive TCRs than the approximately 710-donor mean. According to a later analysis, most CMV-associated TCR beta chains appeared to be HLA-restricted, and the HLA associations seemed to be driven largely by CMV exposure. Strong co-occurrence of HLA alleles, especially DR and DQ, made assigning TCR associations to individual alleles difficult. According to a later analysis, TCR association rates differed among HLA loci, with DRB1 alleles showing the most associated TCRs and HLA-C alleles showing the fewest. Linkage disequilibrium might explain the correlated functional status among segregating V segments, but an unknown experimental factor could not be ruled out. The sequencing pipeline was judged likely to have produced a cluster of highly shared sequence variants as a technical artifact. In the study, 150 to 200 TCR beta chains were listed as associated with cytomegalovirus. An association between a missense DCLRE1C variant and V-gene and J-gene trimming of TCR beta chains was found in a later genetic analysis and replicated in an independent cohort. Because some donors lacked HLA typing at each locus, the association tests relied only on the typed subset. According to a later analysis, parvovirus B19, influenza, CMV and Epstein-Barr virus appeared linked to several top co-occurrence clusters. The authors suggested that the approach could potentially be extended to other disease states and immunological phenotypes. In this cohort, only TCR beta chains were sequenced, and detectable features were limited by the absence of alpha or paired-chain data. A few of the identified cytomegalovirus-associated TCR beta chains were confirmed in vitro to be specific for cytomegalovirus antigens. The 87-base-pair reads could not distinguish some IMGT-functional V segments, including TRBV6-2 and TRBV6-3, so those segments were excluded. The presence/absence analyses assumed that sequencing depth was roughly uniform across donors, and that assumption may not be true. A further reported finding was that TCR beta sequences accurately predicted the HLA-A and HLA-B alleles for most subjects in the first cohort. The classifier was reported to diagnose cytomegalovirus status with high specificity and sensitivity in both the original cohort and the validation cohort. While some public TCRs were present in many individuals, most TCR sequences turned up only very rarely across donors. In a later analysis, HLA-associated TCR beta chains were found to be more clonally expanded and to have lower generation probabilities than equally common non-associated chains. In an earlier analysis of approximately 590 of the donors, most TCR beta V segments were observed in productive rearrangements about 90% or about 30% of the time, broadly matching IMGT annotations. The earlier analysis of about 600 of the donors excluded roughly 17 rarely observed V segments, including chromosome 9 orphons, because counts were too low.

The germline ends are 9 bases apart after V is trimmed by 2 bases and J by 1 base. CDR1 and CDR2 are read off the germline V gene as MNHEY and SVGAGI. The CDR3 measures 15 amino acids from cysteine to phenylalanine. Only the CDR3 portion is preserved as DNA: 45 bases, with reading frame beginning at the first base. In total, 500 to 700 healthy bone marrow donors made up the cohort. At the time of sampling, every cohort member was nominally healthy, though immune exposures that went unrecorded were likely present. The donor was CMV seronegative and belonged to the group of 350 or so seronegative cohort members. Every donor gave a peripheral blood sample, and the peripheral blood mononuclear cells from that sample were used for TCR beta sequencing. The Qiagen DNeasy Blood Extraction Kit was used to extract genomic DNA from the blood cell samples.

The receptor was derived from a boy younger than 18 in good health and CMV-seronegative. The chain was built from TRBV6-5 and TRBJ1-3, with no reliable assignment of the D segment. Sample: PBMCs. The DNA sequence is TGTGCCAGCAGTTACGCGCCTTCTTCTGGAAACACCATATATTTT. Its amino acids are CASSYAPSSGNTIYF.